Shown below are 10 T cell receptor beta chains from a single sample sequenced in a study of OX40 agonist ivuxolimab in advanced cancers. TCRdb's table, derived via immunoSEQ multiplex PCR, lists solely in-frame clones and lacks some. The sample includes about 62,000 clones, roughly 90% of them seen just once. The specimen was CD4+ or CD8+ T cells sorted from blood, collected in a trial of the OX40 agonist ivuxolimab. All receptors come from an adult with an advanced solid tumor such as melanoma, head and neck, liver or kidney cancer.

V and J are TRBV29-1 and TRBJ2-5; D is undetermined. Germline lookup yields CDR1 SQVTM and CDR2 ANQGSEA. V lost 5 bases and J lost 2, with 9 bases in between. CDR3 size: 12 residues. The CDR3: CSVFLSQETQYF. The CDR3 bases are TGCAGCGTTTTCCTCTCACAAGAGACCCAGTACTTC.

The V gene is TRBV19, the J gene TRBJ2-2; D is perhaps TRBD2 (5 bases). The V end lost 8 bases, the J end lost 3 bases, and 10 bases lay between the germline ends. Germline CDR1 and CDR2: LNHDA and SQIVND (reference sequence). The CDR3 spans 13 residues. The CDR3 DNA reads as TGTGCCAGTGGAAGCGGCTACACCGGGGAGCTGTTTTTT. Residues: CASGSGYTGELFF.

This clone is medium-sized (0.01 to 0.1%) by share. The rearrangement joins TRBV19 to TRBJ1-1; D gene uncertain. V dropped 5 bases and J dropped 4 bases, with 11 bases sitting between them. The CDR3 is 13 amino acids. Germline CDR1 and CDR2: LNHDA and SQIVND (reference sequence). The CDR3 DNA sequence: TGTGCCAGTAGTCTCCAAGGGCCCACTGAAGCTTTCTTT. Protein product: CASSLQGPTEAFF.

This clone was recorded once. V is TRBV7-2 and J is TRBJ2-1; unclear D gene. The germline CDR1 and CDR2 sequences are SGHTA and FQGNSA. V was shortened by 5 bases and J by 13 bases, with 15 bases between the two germline ends. The CDR3 loop spans 12 amino acids. CDR3 in DNA: TGTGCCAGCAGCGTAACAAGGACGGTCCAGTTCTTC. Protein: CASSVTRTVQFF.

The chain carries TRBV6-6 and TRBJ2-2; TRBD1 might be the D (6 bases). V was shortened by 0 bases and J by 6 bases, with 14 bases between the two germline ends. This CDR3 is 16 amino acids long. CDR1 is MNHNY, CDR2 SVGAGI, per germline (reference sequence). CDR3 DNA sequence: TGTGCCAGCAGTTACTCAGGACAGAGCCGGGCCGGGGAGCTGTTTTTT. Its protein is CASSYSGQSRAGELFF.

V is TRBV10-3 and J is TRBJ2-3; TRBD2 agrees at 10 bases. Germline-derived CDR1 and CDR2 are ENHRY and SYGVKD. The CDR3 totals 16 residues. V gave up 0 bases and J gave up 5 bases; unmatched junction bases: 5. CDR3 coding DNA: TGTGCCATCAGTGAGTCTAGCGGGGGGCTGGGAGATACGCAGTATTTT. It is translated as CAISESSGGLGDTQYF.

The V gene is TRBV19, the J gene TRBJ1-4, with 7 bases that match TRBD1. This CDR3 is 15 amino acids long. In germline, CDR1 is LNHDA, CDR2 SQIVND (reference sequence). V was clipped by 3 bases and J by 4 bases; unmatched bases: 5. The CDR3 loop reads CASSMGGQLNEKLFF. The CDR3 DNA reads TGTGCCAGTAGTATGGGGGGACAGCTTAATGAAAAACTGTTTTTT.

J is TRBJ2-3 and V is TRBV30; D uncertain. Looked up from germline, CDR1 is GTSNPN and CDR2 is SVGIG (reference sequence). V lost 0 bases and J lost 4, with 11 bases in between. This CDR3 contains 14 residues. CDR3 coding DNA: TGTGCCTGGAGTGTCGGGCCAGCTGCAGATACGCAGTATTTT. This encodes CAWSVGPAADTQYF.

The chain couples TRBV27 to TRBJ2-7; 8 bases line up with TRBD2. Germline CDR1 MNHEY, CDR2 SMNVEV (reference sequence). The junction had 3 bases not matched to a gene; V was cut back by 5 bases and J by 0 bases. The length of the CDR3 is 14 residues. CDR3 sequence (DNA): TGTGCCAGCAGTGCGGGAGGCATCTCCTACGAGCAGTACTTC. Translation: CASSAGGISYEQYF.

The V and J genes are TRBV5-6 and TRBJ2-7; unclear D gene. CDR1 is SGHDT, CDR2 YYEEEE, per germline. The V gene lost 0 bases and the J gene lost 0 bases, with 10 bases spanning the gap. The CDR3 has 15 residues. This CDR3 reads CASSLEGWGSYEQYF. Here the CDR3 DNA reads TGTGCCAGCAGCTTGGAAGGGTGGGGCTCCTACGAGCAGTACTTC. Variable domain in full (rest from reference TRBV5-6 and TRBJ2-7): DAGVTQSPTHLIKTRGQQVTLRCSPKSGHDTVSWYQQALGQGPQFIFQYYEEEERQRGNFPDRFSGHQFPNYSSELNVNALLLGDSALYLCASSLEGWGSYEQYFGPGTRLTVT.